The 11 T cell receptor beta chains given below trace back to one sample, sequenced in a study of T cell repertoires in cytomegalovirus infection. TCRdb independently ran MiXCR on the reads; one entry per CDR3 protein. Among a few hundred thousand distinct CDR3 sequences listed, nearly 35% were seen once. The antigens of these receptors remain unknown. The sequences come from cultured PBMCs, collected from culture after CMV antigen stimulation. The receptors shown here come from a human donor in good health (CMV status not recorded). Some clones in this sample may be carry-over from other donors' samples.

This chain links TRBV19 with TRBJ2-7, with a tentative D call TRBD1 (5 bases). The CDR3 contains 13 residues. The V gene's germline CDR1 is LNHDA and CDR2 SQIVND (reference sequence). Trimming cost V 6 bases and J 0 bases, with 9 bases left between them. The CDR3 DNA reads TGTGCCAGTAGCGCAGGGCTCTCCTACGAGCAGTACGTC. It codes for CASSAGLSYEQYV.

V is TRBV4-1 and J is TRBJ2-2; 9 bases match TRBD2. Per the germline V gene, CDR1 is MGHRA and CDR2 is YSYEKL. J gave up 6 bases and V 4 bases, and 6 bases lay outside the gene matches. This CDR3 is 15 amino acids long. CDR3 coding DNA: TGCGCCAGCAGCCTGGCCGGGACTAGCTCCGGGGAGCTGTTTTTT. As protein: CASSLAGTSSGELFF.

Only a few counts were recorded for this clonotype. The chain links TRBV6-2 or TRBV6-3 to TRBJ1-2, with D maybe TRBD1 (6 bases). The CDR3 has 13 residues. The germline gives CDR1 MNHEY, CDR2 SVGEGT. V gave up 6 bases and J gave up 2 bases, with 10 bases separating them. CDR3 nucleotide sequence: TGTGCCAGCAGCGACGGACAGAACTATGGCTACACCTTC. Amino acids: CASSDGQNYGYTF.

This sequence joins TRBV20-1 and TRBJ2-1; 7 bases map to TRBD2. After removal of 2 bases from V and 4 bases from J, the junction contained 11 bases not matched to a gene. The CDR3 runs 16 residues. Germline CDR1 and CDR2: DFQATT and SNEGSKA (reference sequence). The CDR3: CSARSPRVAGYNEQFF. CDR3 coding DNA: TGCAGTGCTAGATCCCCCCGGGTAGCGGGTTACAATGAGCAGTTCTTC.

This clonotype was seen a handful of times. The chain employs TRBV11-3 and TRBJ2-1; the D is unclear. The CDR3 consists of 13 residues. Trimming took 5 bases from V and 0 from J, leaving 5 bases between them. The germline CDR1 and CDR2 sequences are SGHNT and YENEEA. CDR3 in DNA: TGTGCCAGCAGCCAAAGCTCCTACAATGAGCAGTTCTTC. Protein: CASSQSSYNEQFF.

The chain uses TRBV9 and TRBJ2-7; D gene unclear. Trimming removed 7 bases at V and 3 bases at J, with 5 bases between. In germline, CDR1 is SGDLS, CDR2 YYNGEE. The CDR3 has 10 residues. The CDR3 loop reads CASGFYEQYV. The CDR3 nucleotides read TGTGCCAGCGGTTTCTACGAGCAGTACGTC.

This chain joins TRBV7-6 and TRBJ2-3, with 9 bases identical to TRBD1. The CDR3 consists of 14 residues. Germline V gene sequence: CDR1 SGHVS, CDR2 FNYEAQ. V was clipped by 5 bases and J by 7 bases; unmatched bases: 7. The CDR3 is CASSPGQGYNTQYF. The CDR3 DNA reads TGTGCCAGCAGCCCGGGACAGGGTTATAATACGCAGTATTTT. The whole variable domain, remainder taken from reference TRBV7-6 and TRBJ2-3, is GAGVSQSPRYKVTKRGQDVALRCDPISGHVSLYWYRQALGQGPEFLTYFNYEAQQDKSGLPNDRFSAERPEGSISTLTIQRTEQRDSAMYRCASSPGQGYNTQYFGPGTRLTVL.

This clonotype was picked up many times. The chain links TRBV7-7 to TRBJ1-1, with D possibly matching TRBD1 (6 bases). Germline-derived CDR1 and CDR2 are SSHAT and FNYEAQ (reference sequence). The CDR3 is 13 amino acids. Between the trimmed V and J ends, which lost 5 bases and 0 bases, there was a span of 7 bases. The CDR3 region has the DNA TGTGCCAGCAGCCGGACAGTGAACACTGAAGCTTTCTTT. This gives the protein CASSRTVNTEAFF.

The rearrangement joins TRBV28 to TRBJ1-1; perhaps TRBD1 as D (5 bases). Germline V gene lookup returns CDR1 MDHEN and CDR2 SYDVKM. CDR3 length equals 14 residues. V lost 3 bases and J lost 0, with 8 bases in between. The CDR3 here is CASSLVGVNTEAFF. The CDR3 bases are TGTGCCAGCAGTTTGGTGGGGGTGAACACTGAAGCTTTCTTT.

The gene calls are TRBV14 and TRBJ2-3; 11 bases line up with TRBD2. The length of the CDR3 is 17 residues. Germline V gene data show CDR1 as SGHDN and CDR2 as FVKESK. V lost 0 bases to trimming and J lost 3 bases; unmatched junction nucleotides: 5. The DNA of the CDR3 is TGTGCCAGCAGCCAAGATTACCTAGCGGGGGGTACAGATACGCAGTATTTT. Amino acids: CASSQDYLAGGTDTQYF.

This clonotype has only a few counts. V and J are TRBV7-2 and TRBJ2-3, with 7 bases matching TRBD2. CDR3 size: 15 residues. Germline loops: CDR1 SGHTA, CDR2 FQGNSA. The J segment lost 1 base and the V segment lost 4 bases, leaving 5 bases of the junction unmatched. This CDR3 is CASSSGTIRTDTQYF. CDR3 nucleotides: TGTGCCAGCAGCTCCGGGACTATCCGCACAGATACGCAGTATTTT.